A single T cell receptor (beta chain) is shown here with its context. The sample originates from a study of blood T cell repertoires in COVID-19. On the study more broadly: Donors in the United States, Italy and Spain gave samples during acute or convalescent COVID-19. T cells, B-cell-depleted T cells, or PBMCs supplied cDNA or gDNA.

The CDR3 runs 15 residues. Looked up from germline, CDR1 is SQVTM and CDR2 is ANQGSEA. The J segment lost 2 bases and the V segment lost 7 bases, leaving 5 bases of the junction unmatched. Authors' methods: Nucleated cell number was recorded as an estimate derived from reference gene primer amplification. Some clones are missing from TCRdb's copy, which holds only in-frame ones; the method was immunoSEQ multiplex PCR. V, J and clone size reflect that table, while D and trimming were determined from the DNA. The sample lists tens of thousands of clones; about nine tenths were seen once. The chain has TRBV29-1 and TRBJ2-1; TRBD2 aligns across 13 bases. The TCR originated in a woman aged 80 or older with active COVID-19. Material: peripheral blood. The CDR3 region is CSAPGLAGAYNEQFF. CDR3 in DNA: TGCAGCGCCCCCGGACTAGCGGGAGCCTACAATGAGCAGTTCTTC.